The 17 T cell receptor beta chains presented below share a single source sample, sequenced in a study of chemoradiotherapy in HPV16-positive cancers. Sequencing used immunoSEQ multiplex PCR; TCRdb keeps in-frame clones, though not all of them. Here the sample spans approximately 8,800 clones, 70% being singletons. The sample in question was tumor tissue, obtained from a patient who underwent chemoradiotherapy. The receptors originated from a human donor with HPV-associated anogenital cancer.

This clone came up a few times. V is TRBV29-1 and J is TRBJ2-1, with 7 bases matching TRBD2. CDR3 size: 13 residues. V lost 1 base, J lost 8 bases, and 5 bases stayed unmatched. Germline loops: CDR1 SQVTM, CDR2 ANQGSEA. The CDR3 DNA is TGCAGCGTTGAAGTGCGGGAGCCCTATGAGCAGTTCTTC. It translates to CSVEVREPYEQFF.

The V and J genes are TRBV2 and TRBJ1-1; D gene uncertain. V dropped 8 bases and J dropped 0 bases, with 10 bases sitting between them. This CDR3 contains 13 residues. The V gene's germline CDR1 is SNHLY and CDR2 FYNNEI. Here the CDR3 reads CASRLTLNTEAFF. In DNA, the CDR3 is TGTGCCAGCCGTCTGACTCTGAACACTGAAGCTTTCTTT.

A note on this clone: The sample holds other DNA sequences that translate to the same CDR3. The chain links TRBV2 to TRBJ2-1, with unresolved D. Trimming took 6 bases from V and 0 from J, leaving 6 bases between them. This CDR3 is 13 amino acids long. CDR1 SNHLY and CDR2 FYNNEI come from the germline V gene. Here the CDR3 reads CASRTVSYNEQFF. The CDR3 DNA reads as TGTGCCAGCAGAACCGTCTCCTACAATGAGCAGTTCTTC. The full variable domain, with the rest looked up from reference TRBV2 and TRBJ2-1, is EPEVTQTPSHQVTQMGQEVILRCVPISNHLYFYWYRQILGQKVEFLVSFYNNEISEKSEIFDDQFSVERPDGSNFTLKIRSTKLEDSAMYFCASRTVSYNEQFFGPGTRLTVL.

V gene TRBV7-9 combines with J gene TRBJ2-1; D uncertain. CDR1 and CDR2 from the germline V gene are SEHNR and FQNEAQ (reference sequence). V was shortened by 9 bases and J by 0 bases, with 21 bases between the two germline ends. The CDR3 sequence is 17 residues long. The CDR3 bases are TGTGCCAGTCAAGAAGGAACGGGCAGACCCTCCTACAATGAGCAGTTCTTC. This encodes CASQEGTGRPSYNEQFF.

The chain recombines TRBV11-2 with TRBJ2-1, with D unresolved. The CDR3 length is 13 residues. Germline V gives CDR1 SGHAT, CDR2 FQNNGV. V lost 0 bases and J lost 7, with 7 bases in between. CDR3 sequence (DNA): TGTGCCAGCAGCTTAGATCCACCAAATGAGCAGTTCTTC. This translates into CASSLDPPNEQFF.

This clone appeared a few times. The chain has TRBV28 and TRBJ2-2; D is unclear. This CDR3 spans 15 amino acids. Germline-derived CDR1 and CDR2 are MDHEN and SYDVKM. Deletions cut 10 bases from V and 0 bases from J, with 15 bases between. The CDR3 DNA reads TGTGCCACGGTAAAGTCGGTAGCGAACACCGGGGAGCTGTTTTTT. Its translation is CATVKSVANTGELFF.

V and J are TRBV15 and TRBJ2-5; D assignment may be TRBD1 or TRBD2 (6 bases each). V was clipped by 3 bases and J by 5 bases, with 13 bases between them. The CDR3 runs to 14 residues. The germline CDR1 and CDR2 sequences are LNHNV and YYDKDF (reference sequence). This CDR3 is CATSRPGAWETQYF. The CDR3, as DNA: TGTGCCACCAGCAGGCCGGGGGCCTGGGAGACCCAGTACTTC.

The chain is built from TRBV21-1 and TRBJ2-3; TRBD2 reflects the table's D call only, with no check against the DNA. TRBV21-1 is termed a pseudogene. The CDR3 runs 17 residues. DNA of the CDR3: TGTGCCAGCATGACAGGACTAGCGGGAGACAGCACAGATACGCAGTATTTT. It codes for CASMTGLAGDSTDTQYF.

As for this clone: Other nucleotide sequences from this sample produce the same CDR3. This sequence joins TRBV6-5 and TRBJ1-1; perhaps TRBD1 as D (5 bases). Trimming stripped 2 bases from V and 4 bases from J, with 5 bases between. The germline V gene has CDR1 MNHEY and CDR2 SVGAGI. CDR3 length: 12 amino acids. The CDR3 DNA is TGTGCCAGCAGTTACGGGGGCACTGAAGCTTTCTTT. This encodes CASSYGGTEAFF.

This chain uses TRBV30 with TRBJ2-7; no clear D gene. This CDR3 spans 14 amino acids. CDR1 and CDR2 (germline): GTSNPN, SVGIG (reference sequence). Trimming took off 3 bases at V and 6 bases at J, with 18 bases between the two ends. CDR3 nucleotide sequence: TGTGCCTGGAGAGGCCTCCACTATCAATCCGAGCAGTACTTC. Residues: CAWRGLHYQSEQYF. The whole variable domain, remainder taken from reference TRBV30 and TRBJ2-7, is SQTIHQWPATLVQPVGSPLSLECTVEGTSNPNLYWYRQAAGRGLQLLFYSVGIGQISSEVPQNLSASRPQDRQFILSSKKLLLSDSGFYLCAWRGLHYQSEQYFGPGTRLTVT.

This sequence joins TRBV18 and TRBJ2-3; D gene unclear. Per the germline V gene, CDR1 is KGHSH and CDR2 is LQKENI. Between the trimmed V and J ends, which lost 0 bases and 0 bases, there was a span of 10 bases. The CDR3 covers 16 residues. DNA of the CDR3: TGTGCCAGCTCACCACCGGTCTACGCTAGCACAGATACGCAGTATTTT. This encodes CASSPPVYASTDTQYF. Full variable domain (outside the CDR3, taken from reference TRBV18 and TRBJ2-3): NAGVMQNPRHLVRRRGQEARLRCSPMKGHSHVYWYRQLPEEGLKFMVYLQKENIIDESGMPKERFSAEFPKEGPSILRIQQVVRGDSAAYFCASSPPVYASTDTQYFGPGTRLTVL.

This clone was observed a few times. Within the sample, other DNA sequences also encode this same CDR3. The CDR3 DNA reads as TGTGCCAGCTCACCATCGGGAGATACGCAGTATTTT. Protein product: CASSPSGDTQYF. This rearrangement joins TRBV18 to TRBJ2-3; D unresolved. V dropped 2 bases and J dropped 5 bases, with 5 bases sitting between them. Germline V gene data show CDR1 as KGHSH and CDR2 as LQKENI. The CDR3 consists of 12 residues.

CDR3 coding DNA: TGTGCCAGCGGACCACAGGGATTAAGTAACACCATATATTTT. This codes for CASGPQGLSNTIYF. This sequence joins TRBV28 and TRBJ1-3; perhaps TRBD1 as D (6 bases). Per germline, CDR1 MDHEN and CDR2 SYDVKM. V was pared by 8 bases and J by 7 bases, with 18 bases between. The CDR3 is made up of 14 amino acids. Filled out from reference TRBV28 and TRBJ1-3, the complete variable domain reads DVKVTQSSRYLVKRTGEKVFLECVQDMDHENMFWYRQDPGLGLRLIYFSYDVKMKEKGDIPEGYSVSREKKERFSLILESASTNQTSMYLCASGPQGLSNTIYFGEGSWLTVV.

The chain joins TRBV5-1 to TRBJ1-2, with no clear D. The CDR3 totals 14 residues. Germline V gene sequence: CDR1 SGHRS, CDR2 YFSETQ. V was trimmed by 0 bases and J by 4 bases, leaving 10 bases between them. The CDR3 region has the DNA TGCGCCAGCAGCTTGGGGGTGTCAGGCTATGGCTACACCTTC. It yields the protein CASSLGVSGYGYTF.

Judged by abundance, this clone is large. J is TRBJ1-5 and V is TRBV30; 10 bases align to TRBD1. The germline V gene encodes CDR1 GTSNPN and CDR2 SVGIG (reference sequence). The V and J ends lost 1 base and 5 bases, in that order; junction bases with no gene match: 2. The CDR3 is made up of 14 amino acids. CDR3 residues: CAWSAGTGDQPQHF. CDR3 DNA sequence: TGTGCCTGGAGTGCGGGGACAGGGGATCAGCCCCAGCATTTT.

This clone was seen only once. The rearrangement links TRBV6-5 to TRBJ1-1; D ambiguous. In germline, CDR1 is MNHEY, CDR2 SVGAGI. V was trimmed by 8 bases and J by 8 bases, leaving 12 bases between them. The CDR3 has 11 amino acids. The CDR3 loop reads CASLGGLEAFF. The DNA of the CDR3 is TGTGCCAGCCTAGGCGGACTGGAAGCTTTCTTT.

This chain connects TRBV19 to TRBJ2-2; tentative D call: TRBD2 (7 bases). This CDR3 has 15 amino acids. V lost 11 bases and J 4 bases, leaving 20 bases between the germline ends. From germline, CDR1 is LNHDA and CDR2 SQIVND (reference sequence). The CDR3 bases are TGTGCCTCCAGTAGAGGGGGGGGCGGCACCGGGGAGCTGTTTTTT. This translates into CASSRGGGGTGELFF. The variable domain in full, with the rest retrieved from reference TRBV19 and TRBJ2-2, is DGGITQSPKYLFRKEGQNVTLSCEQNLNHDAMYWYRQDPGQGLRLIYYSQIVNDFQKGDIAEGYSVSREKKESFPLTVTSAQKNPTAFYLCASSRGGGGTGELFFGEGSRLTVL.